These 4 T cell receptor beta chains came from one sample sequenced in a study of blood T cell repertoires in COVID-19. Profiled with immunoSEQ multiplex PCR; TCRdb holds only in-frame clones, not every one. This repertoire shows tens of thousands of clones, 79% found once; its top ten account for 26%. Sequenced sample: peripheral blood. Source of these receptors: a man aged 55-75 years with active or convalescent COVID-19.

This chain links TRBV28 with TRBJ1-3; a weak D match, TRBD1 (5 bases). The CDR3 totals 16 residues. V was trimmed by 6 bases and J by 3 bases, leaving 18 bases between them. Germline V gene sequence: CDR1 MDHEN, CDR2 SYDVKM. CDR3 DNA sequence: TGTGCCAGCAGCCAGAGACGGGGGTCAAGTGGAAACACCATATATTTT. It codes for CASSQRRGSSGNTIYF.

The genes are TRBV24-1 and TRBJ1-5; TRBD1 matches at 9 bases. V was pared by 3 bases and J by 3 bases, with 5 bases of the junction left unmatched. This CDR3 has 16 residues. Germline-derived CDR1 and CDR2 are KGHDR and SFDVKD. In nucleotides, the CDR3 is TGTGCCACCAGTGATGGGGACAGGGTTAACAATCAGCCCCAGCATTTT. Translated, it gives CATSDGDRVNNQPQHF.

The chain is built from TRBV7-6 and TRBJ1-1, with a possible D match to TRBD1 (5 bases). There are 16 residues in the CDR3. The germline V gene has CDR1 SGHVS and CDR2 FNYEAQ. Trimming stripped 2 bases from V and 2 bases from J, with 15 bases between. Here the CDR3 DNA reads TGTGCCAGCAGCTTAATGTTGCAGGGCGGTAACACTGAAGCTTTCTTT. This codes for CASSLMLQGGNTEAFF.

In this sample, this clone turned up many times. The genes are TRBV6-5 and TRBJ2-1; TRBD2 agrees at 9 bases. Germline CDR1 MNHEY, CDR2 SVGAGI. This CDR3 has 15 residues. V was clipped by 0 bases and J by 10 bases; unmatched bases: 7. CDR3 sequence (DNA): TGTGCCAGCAGTTACTCGGGCCTAGCGGGGAGGGAGCAGTTCTTC. Protein sequence: CASSYSGLAGREQFF.